This TCR beta chain was sequenced during a study of breast tumors, draining lymph nodes, adjacent tissues. Study conclusions and caveats: Tumor and nontumor repertoires were significantly more similar in luminal-like than in basal-like breast cancer. Compared with lymph nodes, tumors were less diverse; compared with nontumor tissue, more. Most tumor T cells seemingly derive from lymph node, then expand in tumor. That most tumor T cells come from lymph nodes remained unproven.

Samples came from axillary lymph nodes draining the breast cancer. The germline gives CDR1 SGHVS, CDR2 FQNEAQ. CDR3 length: 16 amino acids. V was cut by 11 bases and J by 0 bases, with 21 bases left in between. There are many counts of this clonotype. Antigen unknown. TCRdb ran MiXCR on the multiplex PCR reads and lists one entry per CDR3 protein. This sample has around 170,000 distinct CDR3 sequences, with 25% to 40% found just once. The sample was axillary lymph node tissue. The clonotype comes from a female donor with breast cancer. Some clones in this sample may be carry-over from other donors' samples. The chain has TRBV7-8 and TRBJ2-3; no clear D. The CDR3 coding sequence is TGTGCCTGGAAAGCAGTTGTTGGGCGAAGCACAGATACGCAGTATTTT. Its protein is CAWKAVVGRSTDTQYF.